A selection of T cell receptor beta chains follows, all from one sample in a study of T cell responses to AZD1222 COVID-19 vaccine. Sequencing was performed with immunoSEQ multiplex PCR; in TCRdb, only in-frame clones are kept and a portion is missing. The table includes 70,000 or so clones, 80% to 90% detected once. This material consisted of peripheral blood, taken 28 days after the second AZD1222 dose. The receptors come from an adult who received the AZD1222 COVID-19 vaccine. The CDR3 runs from the conserved cysteine through the conserved F or W. The order of the fields is clone size, J gene, D gene, V gene, CDR3 protein, CDR3 DNA. D genes are given only for firm matches. Only part of the rows carry a size: once, few, many, or a class if the clone is expanded.

. | TRBJ1-5 | . | TRBV15 | CATSRDKGQPQHF | TGTGCCACCAGCAGAGATAAAGGTCAGCCCCAGCATTTT
once | TRBJ2-7 | . | TRBV4-3 | CASSQGTGSSYEQYF | TGCGCCAGCAGCCAAGGCACGGGGAGCTCCTACGAGCAGTACTTC
. | TRBJ2-1 | TRBD1 | TRBV11-3 | CASSSTGGNEQFF | TGTGCCAGCAGCTCGACAGGGGGCAATGAGCAGTTCTTC
. | TRBJ2-7 | . | TRBV9 | CASSAEGLYYEQYF | TGTGCCAGCAGTGCGGAGGGGCTATACTACGAGCAGTACTTC
. | TRBJ2-1 | . | TRBV14 | CASSPLGLLYHEQFF | TGTGCCAGCAGCCCACTCGGACTACTATACCATGAGCAGTTCTTC
. | TRBJ1-2 | . | TRBV2 | CASTTGSSGYTF | TGTGCCAGCACGACAGGTTCATCGGGCTACACCTTC
. | TRBJ1-1 | . | TRBV4-1 | CASSPINRVGAEAFF | TGCGCCAGCAGCCCAATAAACAGGGTCGGAGCTGAAGCTTTCTTT
. | TRBJ2-7 | . | TRBV27 | CASSFLGSYEQYF | TGTGCCAGCAGCTTCTTGGGCTCCTACGAGCAGTACTTC
. | TRBJ1-2 | . | TRBV12-3/TRBV12-4 | CASSLSLYGYTF | TGTGCCAGCAGTTTATCCCTATATGGCTACACCTTC
once | TRBJ2-7 | TRBD1 | TRBV5-1 | CASGRQGALYEQYF | TGCGCCAGCGGTCGACAGGGGGCGCTTTACGAGCAGTACTTC
. | TRBJ1-1 | TRBD1 | TRBV11-2 | CASSLAPDRQNTEAFF | TGTGCCAGCAGCTTAGCACCGGACAGGCAGAACACTGAAGCTTTCTTT
. | TRBJ1-2 | . | TRBV9 | CASSRGQGGVHGYTF | TGTGCCAGCAGCAGAGGGCAGGGAGGGGTCCATGGCTACACCTTC
. | TRBJ2-7 | TRBD1 | TRBV5-1 | CASSLVAGQGAREQYF | TGCGCCAGCAGCTTGGTTGCGGGACAGGGGGCCCGAGAGCAGTACTTC
. | TRBJ1-1 | TRBD1 | TRBV24-1 | CATSDGHRGEAFF | TGTGCCACCAGTGATGGCCACAGGGGTGAAGCTTTCTTT
few | TRBJ1-6 | . | TRBV2 | CASGMDSYNSPLHF | TGTGCCAGCGGGATGGACAGCTATAATTCACCCCTCCACTTT
. | TRBJ1-2 | . | TRBV6-5 | CASSRTPNYGYTF | TGTGCCAGCAGTAGAACACCTAACTATGGCTACACCTTC
few | TRBJ1-1 | . | TRBV6-5 | CASSYGSNTEAFF | TGTGCCAGCAGTTATGGCAGTAACACTGAAGCTTTCTTT
once | TRBJ1-5 | . | TRBV6-2/TRBV6-3 | CASTPRGSGNQPQHF | TGTGCCAGCACCCCAAGGGGGAGCGGCAATCAGCCCCAGCATTTT
few | TRBJ1-2 | TRBD1 | TRBV29-1 | CSVEGGVGGVYGYTF | TGCAGCGTTGAGGGTGGTGTAGGGGGCGTCTATGGCTACACCTTC
. | TRBJ1-2 | . | TRBV29-1 | CSVVPTTNYGYTF | TGCAGCGTTGTACCGACAACTAACTATGGCTACACCTTC
. | TRBJ2-5 | . | TRBV9 | CASSVSRDQTQYF | TGTGCCAGCAGCGTATCTCGAGATCAGACCCAGTACTTC
. | TRBJ2-5 | TRBD1 | TRBV12-5 | CASGHGQGAETQYF | TGTGCTAGTGGCCACGGACAGGGTGCAGAGACCCAGTACTTC
. | TRBJ2-7 | . | TRBV6-5 | CASSPPLGGRSEQYF | TGTGCCAGCAGCCCCCCCTTGGGGGGTCGGAGCGAGCAGTACTTC
. | TRBJ2-7 | . | TRBV25-1 | CASRQSSYEQYF | TGTGCCAGCAGACAGTCCTCCTACGAGCAGTACTTC
. | TRBJ1-5 | . | TRBV28 | CASSLRQGSNQPQHF | TGTGCCAGCAGTTTAAGGCAGGGTAGCAATCAGCCCCAGCATTTT
. | TRBJ1-1 | . | TRBV27 | CASSFTARAEAFF | TGTGCCAGCAGCTTCACCGCCCGGGCTGAAGCTTTCTTT
. | TRBJ1-5 | . | TRBV19 | CASAWQLYSNQPQHF | TGTGCCAGTGCCTGGCAACTTTATAGCAATCAGCCCCAGCATTTT
. | TRBJ1-5 | . | TRBV6-7 | CASSYGIMPNSNQPQHF | TGTGCCAGCAGTTACGGAATCATGCCTAATAGCAATCAGCCCCAGCATTTT
. | TRBJ2-5 | . | TRBV10-3 | CAISPGGGETQYF | TGTGCCATCAGCCCCGGTGGAGGAGAGACCCAGTACTTC
. | TRBJ1-5 | . | TRBV5-4 | CASSLDGNQPQHF | TGTGCCAGCAGCTTGGACGGAAATCAGCCCCAGCATTTT
. | TRBJ1-1 | . | TRBV5-1 | CASSLVPGAMNTEAFF | TGCGCCAGCAGCTTGGTCCCAGGGGCTATGAACACTGAAGCTTTCTTT
. | TRBJ2-7 | . | TRBV11-2 | CASSLGGGRGLWEQYF | TGTGCCAGCAGCTTAGGGGGCGGACGGGGCCTGTGGGAGCAGTACTTC
. | TRBJ1-4 | . | TRBV2 | CASTKDPSGINEKLFF | TGTGCCAGCACGAAGGACCCCTCCGGGATTAATGAAAAACTGTTTTTT
. | TRBJ2-5 | TRBD2 | TRBV5-4 | CASSLGTSGGSSGFTQYF | TGTGCCAGCAGCTTGGGGACTAGCGGGGGGTCTAGTGGTTTCACCCAGTACTTC
few | TRBJ1-4 | . | TRBV14 | CASSQVQGYREKLFF | TGTGCCAGCAGCCAAGTTCAAGGGTATAGAGAAAAACTGTTTTTT
. | TRBJ2-6 | . | TRBV5-8 | CASSYSSSGANVLTF | TGTGCCAGCAGCTACTCGAGCTCTGGGGCCAACGTCCTGACTTTC
. | TRBJ1-2 | . | TRBV7-4 | CASSWTWTLWLEQGLYGYTF | TGTGCCAGCAGCTGGACATGGACTCTATGGCTAGAACAGGGACTCTATGGCTACACCTTC
. | TRBJ2-3 | . | TRBV11-3 | CASSLSGDTDTQYF | TGTGCCAGCAGCTTATCAGGGGACACAGATACGCAGTATTTT
. | TRBJ1-6 | . | TRBV6-5 | CASSYKGVGFNSPLHF | TGTGCCAGCAGTTACAAGGGGGTCGGGTTTAATTCACCCCTCCACTTT
. | TRBJ1-1 | . | TRBV12-3/TRBV12-4 | CASSLNGNQAFF | TGTGCCAGCAGTTTAAATGGGAATCAAGCTTTCTTT
. | TRBJ2-2 | TRBD1 | TRBV27 | CASSAGTGSLGRRTGELFF | TGTGCCAGCAGCGCCGGGACAGGGAGTCTCGGTCGACGGACCGGGGAGCTGTTTTTT
. | TRBJ1-3 | . | TRBV2 | CASSEAHVRELGNTIYF | TGTGCCAGCAGTGAAGCTCACGTCAGGGAATTAGGAAACACCATATATTTT
. | TRBJ2-1 | . | TRBV4-3 | CASSQDRAYYNEQFF | TGCGCCAGCAGCCAAGATCGGGCTTACTACAATGAGCAGTTCTTC